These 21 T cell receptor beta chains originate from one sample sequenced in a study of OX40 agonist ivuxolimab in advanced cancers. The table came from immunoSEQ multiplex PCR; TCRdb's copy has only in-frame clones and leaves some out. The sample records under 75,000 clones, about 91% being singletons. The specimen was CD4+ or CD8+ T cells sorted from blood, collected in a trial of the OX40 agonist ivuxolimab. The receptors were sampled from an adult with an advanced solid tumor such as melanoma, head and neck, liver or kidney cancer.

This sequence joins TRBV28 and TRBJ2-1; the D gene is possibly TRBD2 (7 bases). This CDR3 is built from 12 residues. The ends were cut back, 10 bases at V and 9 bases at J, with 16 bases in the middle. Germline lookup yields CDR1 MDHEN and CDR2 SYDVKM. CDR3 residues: CATEGGRGEQFF. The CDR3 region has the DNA TGTGCCACCGAAGGGGGGAGGGGTGAGCAGTTCTTC.

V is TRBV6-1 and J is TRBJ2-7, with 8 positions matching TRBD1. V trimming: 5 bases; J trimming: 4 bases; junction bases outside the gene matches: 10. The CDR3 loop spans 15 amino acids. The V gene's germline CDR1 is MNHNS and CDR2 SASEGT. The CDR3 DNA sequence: TGTGCCAGCAGTTTGCGGACAGGGCTCAAGTACGAGCAGTACTTC. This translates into CASSLRTGLKYEQYF.

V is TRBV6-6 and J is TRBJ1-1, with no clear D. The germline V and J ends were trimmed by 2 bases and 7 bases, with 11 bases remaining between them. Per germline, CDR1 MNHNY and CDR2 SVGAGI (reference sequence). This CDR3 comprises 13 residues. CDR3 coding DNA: TGTGCCAGCAGTTACGGACTGACTGGTGAAGCTTTCTTT. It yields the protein CASSYGLTGEAFF.

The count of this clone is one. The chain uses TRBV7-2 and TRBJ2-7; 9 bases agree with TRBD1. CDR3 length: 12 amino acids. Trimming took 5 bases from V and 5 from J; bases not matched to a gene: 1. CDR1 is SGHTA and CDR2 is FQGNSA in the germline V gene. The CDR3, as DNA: TGTGCCAGCAGCGGGGACAGGGACGAGCAGTACTTC. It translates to CASSGDRDEQYF.

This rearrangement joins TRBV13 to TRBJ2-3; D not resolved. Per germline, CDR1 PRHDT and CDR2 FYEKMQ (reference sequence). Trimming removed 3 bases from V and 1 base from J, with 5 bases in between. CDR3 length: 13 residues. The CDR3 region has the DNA TGTGCCAGCAGCTTGGGCGGCACAGATACGCAGTATTTT. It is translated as CASSLGGTDTQYF.

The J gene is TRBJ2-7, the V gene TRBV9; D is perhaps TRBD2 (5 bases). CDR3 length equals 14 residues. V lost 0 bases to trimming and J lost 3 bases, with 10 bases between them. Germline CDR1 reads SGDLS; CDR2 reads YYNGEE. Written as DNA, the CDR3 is TGTGCCAGCAGCGTAGCCGGACTTGGCTACGAGCAGTACTTC. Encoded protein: CASSVAGLGYEQYF. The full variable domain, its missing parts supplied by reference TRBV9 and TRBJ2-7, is DSGVTQTPKHLITATGQRVTLRCSPRSGDLSVYWYQQSLDQGLQFLIQYYNGEERAKGNILERFSAQQFPDLHSELNLSSLELGDSALYFCASSVAGLGYEQYFGPGTRLTVT.

The CDR3 sequence: CASSLSSGSSNEQFF. CDR3 bases: TGTGCCAGCAGCTTATCTAGCGGGAGTAGTAATGAGCAGTTCTTC. The chain combines TRBV7-3 with TRBJ2-1; TRBD2 matches at 10 bases. The V gene's germline CDR1 is SGHTA and CDR2 FQGTGA. V shed 2 bases, J shed 7 bases, and the junction held 5 bases outside the gene matches. The CDR3 spans 15 residues.

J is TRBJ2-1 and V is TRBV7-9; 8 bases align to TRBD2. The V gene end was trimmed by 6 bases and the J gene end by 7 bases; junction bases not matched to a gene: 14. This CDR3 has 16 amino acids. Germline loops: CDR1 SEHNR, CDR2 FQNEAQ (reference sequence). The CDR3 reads CASRSPGLEWANEQFF. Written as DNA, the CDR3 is TGTGCCAGCAGATCACCGGGACTAGAGTGGGCTAATGAGCAGTTCTTC.

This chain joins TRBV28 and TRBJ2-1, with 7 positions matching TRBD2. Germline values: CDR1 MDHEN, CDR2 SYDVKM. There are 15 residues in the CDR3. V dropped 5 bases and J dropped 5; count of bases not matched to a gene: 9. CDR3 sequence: CASSIRTSLNNEQFF. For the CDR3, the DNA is TGTGCCAGCAGTATCCGGACTAGTTTAAACAATGAGCAGTTCTTC.

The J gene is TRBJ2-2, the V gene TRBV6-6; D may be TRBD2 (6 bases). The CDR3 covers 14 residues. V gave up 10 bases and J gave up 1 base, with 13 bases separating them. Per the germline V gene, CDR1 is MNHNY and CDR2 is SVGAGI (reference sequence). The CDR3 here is CATGDGLNTGELFF. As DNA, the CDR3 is TGTGCCACGGGGGACGGTTTGAACACCGGGGAGCTGTTTTTT.

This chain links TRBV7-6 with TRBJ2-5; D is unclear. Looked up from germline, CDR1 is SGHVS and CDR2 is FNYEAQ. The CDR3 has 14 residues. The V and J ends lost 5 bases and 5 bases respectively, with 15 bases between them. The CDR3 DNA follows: TGTGCCAGCAGCCCAGCCGGATGGGGTGAGACCCAGTACTTC. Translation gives CASSPAGWGETQYF.

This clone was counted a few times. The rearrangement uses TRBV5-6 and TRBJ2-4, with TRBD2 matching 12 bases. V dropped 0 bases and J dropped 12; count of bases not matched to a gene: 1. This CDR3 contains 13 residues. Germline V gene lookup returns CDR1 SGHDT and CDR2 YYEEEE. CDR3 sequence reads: CASSLGTSGNQYF. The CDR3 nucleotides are TGTGCCAGCAGCTTGGGGACTAGCGGGAATCAGTACTTC.

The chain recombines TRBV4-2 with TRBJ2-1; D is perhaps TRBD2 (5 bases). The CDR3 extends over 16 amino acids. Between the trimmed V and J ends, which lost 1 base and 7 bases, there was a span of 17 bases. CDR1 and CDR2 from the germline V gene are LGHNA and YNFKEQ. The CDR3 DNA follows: TGTGCCAGCAGCCAAGTATCGACCTGGACTGTAAATGAGCAGTTCTTC. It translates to CASSQVSTWTVNEQFF.

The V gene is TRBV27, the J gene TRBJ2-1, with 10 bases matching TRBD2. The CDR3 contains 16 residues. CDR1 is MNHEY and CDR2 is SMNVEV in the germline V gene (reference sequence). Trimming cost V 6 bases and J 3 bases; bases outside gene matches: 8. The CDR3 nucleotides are TGTGCCAGCAGACCCGGGACTAGCGCAAGCTACAATGAGCAGTTCTTC. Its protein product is CASRPGTSASYNEQFF.

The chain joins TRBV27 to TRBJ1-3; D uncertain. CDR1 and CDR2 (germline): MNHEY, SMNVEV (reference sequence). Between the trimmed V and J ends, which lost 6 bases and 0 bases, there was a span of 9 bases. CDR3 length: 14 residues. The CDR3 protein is CASSPYTSGNTIYF. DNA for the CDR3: TGTGCCAGCAGCCCCTACACCTCTGGAAACACCATATATTTT.

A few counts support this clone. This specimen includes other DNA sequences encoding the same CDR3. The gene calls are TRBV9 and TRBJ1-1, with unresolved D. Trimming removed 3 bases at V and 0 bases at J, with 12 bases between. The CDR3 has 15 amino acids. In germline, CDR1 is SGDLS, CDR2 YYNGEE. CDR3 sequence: CASSEEGGMNTEAFF. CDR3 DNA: TGTGCCAGCAGCGAGGAAGGTGGCATGAACACTGAAGCTTTCTTT.

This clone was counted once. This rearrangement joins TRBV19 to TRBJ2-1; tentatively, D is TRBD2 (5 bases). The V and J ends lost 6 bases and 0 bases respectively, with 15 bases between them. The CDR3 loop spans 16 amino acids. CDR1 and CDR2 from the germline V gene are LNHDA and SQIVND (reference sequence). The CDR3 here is CASSSLAPPSYNEQFF. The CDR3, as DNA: TGTGCCAGTAGCAGTCTAGCCCCCCCCTCCTACAATGAGCAGTTCTTC.

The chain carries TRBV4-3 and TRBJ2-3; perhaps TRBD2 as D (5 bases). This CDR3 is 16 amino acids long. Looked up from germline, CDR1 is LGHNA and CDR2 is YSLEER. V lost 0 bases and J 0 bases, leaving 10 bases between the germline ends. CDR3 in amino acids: CASSQDEVASTDTQYF. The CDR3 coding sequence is TGCGCCAGCAGCCAAGATGAGGTAGCGAGCACAGATACGCAGTATTTT.

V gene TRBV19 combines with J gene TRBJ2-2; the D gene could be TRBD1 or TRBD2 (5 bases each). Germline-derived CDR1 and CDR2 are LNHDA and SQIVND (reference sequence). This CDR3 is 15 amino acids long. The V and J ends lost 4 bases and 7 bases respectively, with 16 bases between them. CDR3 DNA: TGTGCCAGTAGTAGCGTTGAGGGGTGGATCGGGGAGCTGTTTTTT. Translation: CASSSVEGWIGELFF. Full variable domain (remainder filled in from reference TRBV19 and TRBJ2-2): DGGITQSPKYLFRKEGQNVTLSCEQNLNHDAMYWYRQDPGQGLRLIYYSQIVNDFQKGDIAEGYSVSREKKESFPLTVTSAQKNPTAFYLCASSSVEGWIGELFFGEGSRLTVL.

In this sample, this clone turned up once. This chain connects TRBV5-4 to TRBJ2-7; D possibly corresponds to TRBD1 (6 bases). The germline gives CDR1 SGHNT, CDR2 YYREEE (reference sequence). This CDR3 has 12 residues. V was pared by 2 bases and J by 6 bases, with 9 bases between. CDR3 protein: CASSFRGGEQYF. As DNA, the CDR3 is TGTGCCAGCAGCTTCAGGGGTGGCGAGCAGTACTTC.

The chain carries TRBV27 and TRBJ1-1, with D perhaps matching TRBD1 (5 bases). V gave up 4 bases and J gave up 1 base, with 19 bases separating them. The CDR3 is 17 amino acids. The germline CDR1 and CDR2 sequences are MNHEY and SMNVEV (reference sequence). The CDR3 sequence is CASSSVGALRGNTEAFF. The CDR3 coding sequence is TGTGCCAGCAGTTCAGTCGGGGCCCTTAGGGGGAACACTGAAGCTTTCTTT.